Following are 21 T cell receptor beta chains from one sample sequenced in a study of CD8+CD57+ T cells in acquired aplastic anemia. Sequenced patients had shown CD8+CD57+ cell expansion by flow cytometry. Genomic DNA served as template for TCR beta VDJ and CDR3 profiling. TCRdb ran MiXCR on the reads and lists one entry per CDR3 protein. The sample yields under 200,000 distinct CDR3 sequences, about 48% seen once. Sequences were obtained from sorted CD4+, CD8+, or CD8+CD57+ T cells (not recorded which) from PBMCs. The origin of the receptors is a human donor with aplastic anemia.

This clonotype was seen many times. J is TRBJ1-3 and V is TRBV5-4; unclear D gene. V shed 2 bases and J shed 8 bases, with 11 bases lying between them. This CDR3 region has 13 residues. Looked up from germline, CDR1 is SGHNT and CDR2 is YYREEE (reference sequence). The CDR3 reads CASSLTPEDTIYF. CDR3 coding DNA: TGTGCCAGCAGCTTAACCCCGGAGGACACCATATATTTT. The full variable domain, with the rest looked up from reference TRBV5-4 and TRBJ1-3, is ETGVTQSPTHLIKTRGQQVTLRCSSQSGHNTVSWYQQALGQGPQFIFQYYREEENGRGNFPPRFSGLQFPNYSSELNVNALELDDSALYLCASSLTPEDTIYFGEGSWLTVV.

Note on this clonotype: At one end the junction does not follow the germline gene, possibly because of a read error. This chain links TRBV6-1 with TRBJ2-3, with 9 bases aligning to TRBD1. The germline gives CDR1 MNHNS, CDR2 SASEGT. The CDR3 covers 13 residues. The DNA for the CDR3 is TGCGGAGGGGGACAGGGTGGCACAGATACGCAGTATTTT. Amino acids: CGGGQGGTDTQYF.

The gene calls are TRBV7-7 and TRBJ2-6, with D unresolved. Looked up from germline, CDR1 is SSHAT and CDR2 is FNYEAQ (reference sequence). V was cut by 1 base and J by 3 bases, with 7 bases left in between. The CDR3 contains 15 residues. CDR3 nucleotides: TGTGCCAGCAGCTTAGTCAGGCTTGGGGCCAACGTCCTGACTTTC. Its protein is CASSLVRLGANVLTF.

As DNA, the CDR3 is TGTGCCATCAATAGGGAAGATGGCTACACCTTC. It is translated as CAINREDGYTF. The chain joins TRBV10-3 to TRBJ1-2; D remains unclear. CDR1 and CDR2 (germline): ENHRY, SYGVKD. Deletions cut 7 bases from V and 6 bases from J, with 9 bases between. The length of the CDR3 is 11 residues.

Many counts were recorded for this clonotype. This chain connects TRBV15 to TRBJ1-2, with D hard to call. Trimming left V 0 bases short and J 5 bases short, with 10 bases between. The CDR3 runs to 14 residues. Germline V CDR1 and CDR2: LNHNV, YYDKDF (reference sequence). CDR3 protein: CATSREGNLYGYTF. The CDR3 DNA reads as TGTGCCACCAGCAGAGAAGGGAATCTGTATGGCTACACCTTC.

This clonotype was picked up many times. CDR3 amino acids: CASNPLAGGPAGELFF. The CDR3 bases are TGCGCCAGCAACCCCCTAGCGGGAGGGCCAGCCGGGGAGCTGTTTTTT. The chain couples TRBV4-3 to TRBJ2-2; 12 positions match TRBD2. The CDR3 spans 16 residues. CDR1 and CDR2 from the germline V gene are LGHNA and YSLEER. Trimming at V came to 7 bases and at J to 6 bases, leaving 9 bases not matched to a gene.

This clonotype has ten or more counts. This chain links TRBV24-1 with TRBJ2-2, with D perhaps matching TRBD1 (6 bases). The CDR3 extends over 16 amino acids. The germline gives CDR1 KGHDR, CDR2 SFDVKD. The V and J ends lost 4 bases and 8 bases respectively, with 19 bases between them. The DNA for the CDR3 is TGTGCCACCAGTGAACCGGACAGCGATCCATCAGGGGAGCTGTTTTTT. It specifies CATSEPDSDPSGELFF.

The chain couples TRBV20-1 to TRBJ1-5, with TRBD1 as a possible D gene (6 bases). V was pared by 4 bases and J by 4 bases, with 11 bases between. The CDR3 sequence is 13 residues long. Germline lookup yields CDR1 DFQATT and CDR2 SNEGSKA (reference sequence). Here the CDR3 reads CSATQGLNQPQHF. The CDR3 DNA is TGCAGTGCTACACAGGGCTTAAATCAGCCCCAGCATTTT.

As regards this clonotype: One base away lies a much larger clone, so this may be a sequencing read error. The rearrangement joins TRBV5-1 to TRBJ2-1; 7 positions agree with TRBD2. The DNA end lines up better with TRBJ2-7; the J call may be wrong. Per the germline V gene, CDR1 is SGHRS and CDR2 is YFSETQ. This CDR3 has 15 amino acids. CDR3 sequence reads: CASSLGAGVSNEQYF. The CDR3 DNA is TGCGCCAGCAGCTTGGGCGCGGGAGTAAGCAATGAGCAGTACTTC.

J is TRBJ2-7 and V is TRBV20-1; 13 bases agree with TRBD2. Germline V CDR1 and CDR2: DFQATT, SNEGSKA (reference sequence). With 6 bases clipped from V and 7 bases from J, the junction kept 9 bases outside the gene matches. The CDR3 is made up of 14 amino acids. CDR3 nucleotide sequence: TGCAGTGCGAGACTAGCGGGAGGTGGAAATGAGCAGTACTTC. This encodes CSARLAGGGNEQYF.

This clonotype was counted at least ten times. The DNA for the CDR3 is TGTGCCAGTCAGGGGATGCGTGGCTACACCTTC. Translated, it gives CASQGMRGYTF. The J gene is TRBJ1-2, the V gene TRBV9, with TRBD1 as a possible D gene (6 bases). CDR1 SGDLS and CDR2 YYNGEE come from the germline V gene. Trimming cost V 8 bases and J 7 bases, with 12 bases left between them. The CDR3 loop spans 11 amino acids.

The chain combines TRBV20-1 with TRBJ2-3, with D perhaps matching TRBD2 (5 bases). There are 13 residues in the CDR3. The V end lost 6 bases, the J end lost 1 base, and 11 bases lay between the germline ends. Germline lookup yields CDR1 DFQATT and CDR2 SNEGSKA (reference sequence). CDR3 region: CSAESSGTDTQYF. In DNA form, the CDR3 reads TGCAGTGCGGAGAGTAGCGGCACAGATACGCAGTATTTT.

This clonotype was seen at least ten times. The gene calls are TRBV12-5 and TRBJ1-2; D is ambiguous. Trimming left V 3 bases short and J 13 bases short, with 9 bases between. From germline, CDR1 is LGHNT and CDR2 FRNRAP. The CDR3 covers 10 residues. The CDR3 protein is CASGLLGPTF. CDR3 in DNA: TGTGCTAGTGGTTTACTCGGGCCCACCTTC.

This clonotype was recorded many times. The V gene is TRBV16, the J gene TRBJ2-5; D is undetermined. The CDR3 totals 14 residues. V dropped 3 bases and J dropped 4 bases, with 12 bases sitting between them. Germline V gene lookup returns CDR1 KGHSY and CDR2 FQNENV. The CDR3: CASSQRSEGETQYF. The CDR3 DNA reads TGTGCCAGCAGCCAGAGGTCTGAAGGAGAGACCCAGTACTTC.

Ten or more counts support this clonotype. The CDR3 loop is CASTRGLLADGYTF. The CDR3 DNA follows: TGCGCCAGCACCCGGGGACTACTAGCGGATGGCTACACCTTC. The chain couples TRBV4-1 to TRBJ1-2, with a possible D match to TRBD1 (5 bases). Trimming shortened V by 7 bases and J by 6 bases, and 18 bases separated the two germline ends. Per the germline V gene, CDR1 is MGHRA and CDR2 is YSYEKL. The CDR3 has 14 amino acids.

The chain has TRBV7-2 and TRBJ2-6; D not certain. The ends were cut back, 8 bases at V and 2 bases at J, with 10 bases in the middle. Germline V gene data show CDR1 as SGHTA and CDR2 as FQGNSA. This CDR3 spans 14 amino acids. CDR3 nucleotide sequence: TGTGCCAGCGGCCTCCGTCCTGGGGCCAACGTCCTGACTTTC. It is translated as CASGLRPGANVLTF.

This clonotype was recorded many times. The chain has TRBV7-9 and TRBJ2-7; the D is unclear. The germline V and J ends were trimmed by 5 bases and 5 bases, with 10 bases remaining between them. CDR3 size: 12 residues. CDR1 is SEHNR and CDR2 is FQNEAQ in the germline V gene (reference sequence). The CDR3 loop reads CASSPRADEQYF. DNA for the CDR3: TGTGCCAGCAGCCCCCGCGCGGACGAGCAGTACTTC.

This clonotype was seen at least ten times. This sequence joins TRBV5-5 and TRBJ2-3; TRBD1 is a possible D gene (5 bases). The V end lost 0 bases, the J end lost 3 bases, and 11 bases lay between the germline ends. Germline V gene sequence: CDR1 SGHKS, CDR2 YYEKEE (reference sequence). The CDR3 is made up of 15 amino acids. The CDR3 coding sequence is TGTGCCAGCAGCTTGGCCAGGGCCGGGACAGATACGCAGTATTTT. This translates into CASSLARAGTDTQYF.

The CDR3 region is CASSQGADYEQYF. In nucleotides, the CDR3 is TGTGCCAGCAGCCAAGGGGCCGACTACGAGCAGTACTTC. The V gene is TRBV7-2, the J gene TRBJ2-7; D perhaps matches TRBD1 (5 bases). The CDR3 loop spans 13 amino acids. V dropped 5 bases and J dropped 3 bases, with 11 bases sitting between them. Germline CDR1 SGHTA, CDR2 FQGNSA.

Regarding this clonotype: A much larger clonotype is one base distant, so this may be a read error. The genes are TRBV9 and TRBJ1-1, with 8 bases fitting TRBD1. V trimming: 3 bases; J trimming: 4 bases; junction bases outside the gene matches: 11. CDR1 is SGDLS, CDR2 YYNGEE, per germline. The CDR3 is 16 residues long. The CDR3 DNA reads TGTGCCAGCAGCGAGGAGGACAGGGCGGGGACCACTGAAGCTTTCTTT. It is translated as CASSEEDRAGTTEAFF.

The chain has TRBV10-3 and TRBJ2-7, with 7 bases fitting TRBD1. The J segment lost 3 bases and the V segment lost 5 bases, leaving 10 bases of the junction unmatched. The CDR3 consists of 15 residues. Germline V gene data show CDR1 as ENHRY and CDR2 as SYGVKD. CDR3 residues: CAISPPGQSLYEQYF. In DNA form, the CDR3 reads TGTGCCATCAGTCCGCCGGGACAGTCCCTCTACGAGCAGTACTTC.